This passage covers 21 T cell receptor beta chains from one sample sequenced in a study of spatial heterogeneity in lung cancer. Notes on the study in general: For expanded intratumoral alpha and beta TCRs, counts tracked tumor mutation counts.

The time point is: sample taken at primary tumor resection. MiXCR was run by TCRdb on the 5' RACE reads, yielding one entry per CDR3 protein. This sample carries about 20,000 distinct CDR3 sequences, about 5.8% of them seen once, and the ten largest clones take 10%. For these receptors, no antigen is known. The material sequenced was lung tumor tissue, taken at surgery. These receptors originate from a female donor with early-stage non-small cell lung cancer.

In its sample, this clonotype was seen many times. The rearrangement joins TRBV7-9 to TRBJ2-2; 7 positions agree with TRBD1. Per the germline V gene, CDR1 is SEHNR and CDR2 is FQNEAQ (reference sequence). J gave up 5 bases and V 3 bases, and 9 bases lay outside the gene matches. The CDR3 length is 16 residues. In nucleotides, the CDR3 is TGTGCCAGCAGCTTTCGGCAGGGGGTGATTACCGGGGAGCTGTTTTTT. Its translation is CASSFRQGVITGELFF.

There are many counts of this clonotype. For the CDR3, the DNA is TGTGCCAGTAGTCGTCAGGGGGAAGACAATGAGCAGTTCTTC. Protein sequence: CASSRQGEDNEQFF. This chain connects TRBV19 to TRBJ2-1; 7 nucleotides line up with TRBD1. There are 14 residues in the CDR3. V trimming: 5 bases; J trimming: 5 bases; junction bases outside the gene matches: 6. Germline V CDR1 and CDR2: LNHDA, SQIVND (reference sequence).

This clonotype was counted only a few times. The chain has TRBV3-1 and TRBJ2-1; D is perhaps TRBD1 (5 bases). The germline CDR1 and CDR2 sequences are LGHDT and YNNKEL (reference sequence). The CDR3 contains 15 residues. V dropped 2 bases and J dropped 4 bases, with 12 bases sitting between them. The chain's CDR3 is CASSQLGRTYNEQFF. CDR3 bases: TGTGCCAGCAGCCAACTGGGGCGAACGTACAATGAGCAGTTCTTC.

This chain connects TRBV28 to TRBJ1-5; D is uncertain. Germline V gives CDR1 MDHEN, CDR2 SYDVKM. There are 14 residues in the CDR3. Trimming removed 5 bases from V and 3 bases from J, with 11 bases in between. The CDR3 reads CASSPTRDNQPQHF. In nucleotides, the CDR3 is TGTGCCAGCAGTCCGACACGGGACAATCAGCCCCAGCATTTT. The full variable domain, in which reference TRBV28 and TRBJ1-5 provide the parts outside the CDR3, is DVKVTQSSRYLVKRTGEKVFLECVQDMDHENMFWYRQDPGLGLRLIYFSYDVKMKEKGDIPEGYSVSREKKERFSLILESASTNQTSMYLCASSPTRDNQPQHFGDGTRLSIL.

This clonotype occurred many times. This chain uses TRBV2 with TRBJ2-1; the D gene is possibly TRBD1 (5 bases). The length of the CDR3 is 14 residues. Per germline, CDR1 SNHLY and CDR2 FYNNEI. The V and J ends lost 2 bases and 1 base respectively, with 6 bases between them. The chain's CDR3 is CASSEQGSYNEQFF. For the CDR3, the DNA is TGTGCCAGCAGTGAACAGGGATCCTACAATGAGCAGTTCTTC.

Only a few counts were recorded for this clonotype. The chain combines TRBV4-2 with TRBJ2-1, with 14 bases matching TRBD2. CDR1 and CDR2 (germline): LGHNA, YNFKEQ. The CDR3 is 17 residues long. With 5 bases clipped from V and 9 bases from J, the junction kept 12 bases outside the gene matches. DNA for the CDR3: TGTGCCAGCAGCATACCAGGTGCCGGACTAGCGGGAGGTGAGCAGTTCTTC. It codes for CASSIPGAGLAGGEQFF.

In its sample, this clonotype was seen many times. The chain combines TRBV20-1 with TRBJ2-5; D possibly corresponds to TRBD2 (6 bases). Germline values: CDR1 DFQATT, CDR2 SNEGSKA (reference sequence). The V end was cut by 3 bases, the J end by 1 base, with 6 bases between. The CDR3 sequence is 12 residues long. The CDR3 region has the DNA TGCAGTGCTAGGACTAGCCAAGAGACCCAGTACTTC. It specifies CSARTSQETQYF.

In this sample, this clonotype turned up many times. The chain recombines TRBV6-2 or TRBV6-3 with TRBJ2-3; D is unclear. V lost 6 bases to trimming and J lost 1 base, with 14 bases between them. Germline assignment: CDR1 MNHEY and CDR2 SVGEGT. The CDR3 totals 15 residues. The CDR3: CASSSRPGGTDTQYF. In DNA, the CDR3 is TGTGCCAGCAGCTCCCGGCCCGGCGGCACAGATACGCAGTATTTT.

This clonotype is large. The chain recombines TRBV13 with TRBJ2-7; 8 nucleotides line up with TRBD2. Trimming removed 3 bases from V and 0 bases from J; junction bases left unmatched: 1. This CDR3 is 14 amino acids long. Per the germline V gene, CDR1 is PRHDT and CDR2 is FYEKMQ (reference sequence). The CDR3 loop reads CASSLSGSSYEQYF. The DNA of the CDR3 is TGTGCCAGCAGCTTGAGCGGGAGCTCCTACGAGCAGTACTTC.

This clonotype was seen many times. The chain has TRBV7-9 and TRBJ1-2, with 7 positions matching TRBD1. Germline CDR1 is SEHNR and CDR2 is FQNEAQ (reference sequence). J lost 5 bases, V lost 5 bases, and 5 bases had no gene match. The CDR3 has 13 amino acids. The CDR3 sequence: CASSRQGGYGYTF. The CDR3 DNA reads TGTGCCAGCAGCCGACAGGGTGGATATGGCTACACCTTC.

This clonotype is medium-sized. The chain is built from TRBV5-1 and TRBJ2-7; 7 bases agree with TRBD2. Germline assignment: CDR1 SGHRS and CDR2 YFSETQ. CDR3 length equals 14 residues. Trimming took 0 bases from V and 1 from J; bases not matched to a gene: 1. The CDR3 DNA reads as TGCGCCAGCAGCTTGGAGCGGGGTTCCTACGAGCAGTACTTC. Its translation: CASSLERGSYEQYF.

This clonotype was recorded at least ten times. The rearrangement joins TRBV20-1 to TRBJ2-5; TRBD2 aligns across 7 bases. This CDR3 region has 12 residues. The ends lost 6 bases at V and 5 bases at J; junction bases unmatched: 6. Germline values: CDR1 DFQATT, CDR2 SNEGSKA (reference sequence). The CDR3 DNA sequence: TGCAGTGCACTTGCGCGGGAGGAGACCCAGTACTTC. Amino acids: CSALAREETQYF.

V gene TRBV7-3 combines with J gene TRBJ2-5, with D maybe TRBD2 (5 bases). CDR3 size: 15 residues. V was trimmed by 5 bases and J by 0 bases, leaving 13 bases between them. Germline V lookup: CDR1 SGHTA, CDR2 FQGTGA. CDR3 residues: CASSPTDGDQETQYF. CDR3 nucleotides: TGTGCCAGCAGCCCTACCGACGGGGACCAAGAGACCCAGTACTTC. Combining the CDR3 with reference TRBV7-3 and TRBJ2-5 gives the whole variable domain GAGVSQTPSNKVTEKGKYVELRCDPISGHTALYWYRQSLGQGPEFLIYFQGTGAADDSGLPNDRFFAVRPEGSVSTLKIQRTERGDSAVYLCASSPTDGDQETQYFGPGTRLLVL.

This clonotype was observed at least ten times. CDR3: CASSLAQGAGNQPQHF. In nucleotides, the CDR3 is TGTGCCAGCAGTTTGGCGCAGGGGGCTGGAAATCAGCCCCAGCATTTT. J is TRBJ1-5 and V is TRBV28, with 8 bases matching TRBD1. The V gene's germline CDR1 is MDHEN and CDR2 SYDVKM. The CDR3 has 16 amino acids. J gave up 4 bases and V 3 bases, and 8 bases lay outside the gene matches.

This clonotype came up many times. The chain has TRBV29-1 and TRBJ2-7; the D is unclear. V gave up 7 bases and J gave up 7 bases, with 14 bases separating them. CDR1 and CDR2 from the germline V gene are SQVTM and ANQGSEA. This CDR3 is built from 11 residues. The CDR3 is CSAKEETEQYF. The CDR3 coding sequence is TGCAGCGCTAAGGAAGAAACAGAGCAGTACTTC.

This rearrangement joins TRBV5-1 to TRBJ2-1; perhaps TRBD1 as D (5 bases). This CDR3 contains 13 residues. Trimming took 7 bases from V and 6 from J, leaving 14 bases between them. The germline CDR1 and CDR2 sequences are SGHRS and YFSETQ. CDR3 protein: CASGRVLGNEQFF. CDR3 nucleotide sequence: TGCGCCAGCGGCAGGGTCCTGGGCAATGAGCAGTTCTTC.

In this sample, this clonotype turned up many times. This chain uses TRBV7-2 with TRBJ2-1; TRBD2 matches 7 bases. Germline lookup yields CDR1 SGHTA and CDR2 FQGNSA. The trim removed 7 bases at V and 2 bases at J, leaving 5 bases unmatched. The length of the CDR3 is 14 residues. The CDR3 DNA reads as TGTGCCAGCACTGGGCTAGCGGCCTACAATGAGCAGTTCTTC. This gives the protein CASTGLAAYNEQFF.

This clonotype qualifies as medium-sized. The chain recombines TRBV30 with TRBJ2-1, with 9 bases that match TRBD2. V lost 4 bases and J lost 1; bases outside the gene matches: 5. This CDR3 comprises 15 residues. CDR1 and CDR2 (germline): GTSNPN, SVGIG (reference sequence). The CDR3 region is CAWTSGTASYNEQFF. Here the CDR3 DNA reads TGTGCCTGGACTAGCGGGACTGCTTCCTACAATGAGCAGTTCTTC.

This clonotype was detected ten times or more. The chain has TRBV20-1 and TRBJ1-1; possible D gene TRBD1, 5 bases. Germline lookup yields CDR1 DFQATT and CDR2 SNEGSKA (reference sequence). This CDR3 is built from 11 residues. Trimming stripped 3 bases from V and 10 bases from J, with 12 bases between. The CDR3 region has the DNA TGCAGTGCTAGCCCGGGACTGAGAGCTTTCTTT. Its translation is CSASPGLRAFF.

This clonotype was recorded at least ten times. The V and J genes are TRBV5-1 and TRBJ1-1; 7 positions agree with TRBD1. The CDR3 is 14 amino acids. With 0 bases clipped from V and 3 bases from J, the junction kept 2 bases outside the gene matches. The germline gives CDR1 SGHRS, CDR2 YFSETQ. The CDR3 sequence is CASSLATGYTEAFF. CDR3 DNA sequence: TGCGCCAGCAGCTTGGCGACAGGGTACACTGAAGCTTTCTTT.

This clonotype was counted at least ten times. CDR3: CATTDSYSYEQYF. The DNA for the CDR3 is TGTGCCACGACGGACAGTTACTCCTACGAGCAGTACTTC. The chain employs TRBV27 and TRBJ2-7; D perhaps matches TRBD1 (6 bases). Germline V CDR1 and CDR2: MNHEY, SMNVEV (reference sequence). The germline V and J ends were trimmed by 10 bases and 0 bases, with 13 bases remaining between them. This CDR3 is 13 amino acids long.